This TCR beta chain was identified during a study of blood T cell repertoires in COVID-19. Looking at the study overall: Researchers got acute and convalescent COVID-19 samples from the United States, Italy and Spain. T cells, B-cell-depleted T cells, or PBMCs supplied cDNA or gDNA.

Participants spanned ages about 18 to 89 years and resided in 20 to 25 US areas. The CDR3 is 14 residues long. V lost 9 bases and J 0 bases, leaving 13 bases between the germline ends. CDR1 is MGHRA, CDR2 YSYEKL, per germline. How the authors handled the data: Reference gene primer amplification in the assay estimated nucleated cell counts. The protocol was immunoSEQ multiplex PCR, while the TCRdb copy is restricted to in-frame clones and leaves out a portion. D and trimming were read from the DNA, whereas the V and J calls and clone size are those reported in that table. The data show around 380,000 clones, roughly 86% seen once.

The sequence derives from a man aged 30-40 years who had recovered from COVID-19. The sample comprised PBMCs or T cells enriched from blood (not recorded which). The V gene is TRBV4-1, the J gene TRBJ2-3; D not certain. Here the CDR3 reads CARSRYASTDTQYF. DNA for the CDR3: TGCGCCAGGTCGAGATATGCTAGCACAGATACGCAGTATTTT.